One and the same sample provided the 5 T cell receptor beta chains below, sequenced in a study of low-dose radiotherapy and immunotherapy resistance in tumors. The time point is: before trial treatment. With TRAV- and TRBV-specific primers, first-strand cDNA was made, covering the alpha and beta chains. TCR amplification used 20 to 25 PCR cycles, a constant-region primer and a V-primer adapter. TCRdb reprocessed the reads via MiXCR and lists one record per CDR3 protein. The repertoire holds tens of thousands of distinct CDR3 sequences, 8% to 10% seen once, with around 1% in the top ten. The material sequenced was PBMCs, taken before treatment. The receptors come from a male donor with prostate cancer.

This clonotype was counted at least ten times. The chain recombines TRBV19 with TRBJ2-5; 9 bases map to TRBD1. Germline V gene data show CDR1 as LNHDA and CDR2 as SQIVND (reference sequence). CDR3 size: 14 residues. After removal of 6 bases from V and 2 bases from J, the junction contained 4 bases not matched to a gene. The CDR3 reads CASRGQGHQETQYF. Here the CDR3 DNA reads TGTGCCAGTAGGGGACAGGGTCATCAAGAGACCCAGTACTTC. The whole variable domain, filled in from reference TRBV19 and TRBJ2-5, reads DGGITQSPKYLFRKEGQNVTLSCEQNLNHDAMYWYRQDPGQGLRLIYYSQIVNDFQKGDIAEGYSVSREKKESFPLTVTSAQKNPTAFYLCASRGQGHQETQYFGPGTRLLVL.

This clonotype was seen ten or more times. This chain connects TRBV2 to TRBJ2-7; D is unresolved. V was pared by 2 bases and J by 3 bases, with 8 bases between. This CDR3 spans 13 amino acids. Per germline, CDR1 SNHLY and CDR2 FYNNEI. CDR3 region: CASSESHRYEQYF. The CDR3 DNA follows: TGTGCCAGCAGTGAATCTCATCGCTACGAGCAGTACTTC.

This clonotype was observed a handful of times. This chain links TRBV7-9 with TRBJ2-7; D ambiguous. CDR3 length: 16 amino acids. Germline V gene sequence: CDR1 SEHNR, CDR2 FQNEAQ (reference sequence). V was pared by 1 base and J by 1 base, with 14 bases between. CDR3 amino acids: CASSLDPGLGSYEQYF. Here the CDR3 DNA reads TGTGCCAGCAGCTTAGACCCCGGGTTGGGGTCCTACGAGCAGTACTTC. Supplemented by reference TRBV7-9 and TRBJ2-7, the full variable domain reads DTGVSQNPRHKITKRGQNVTFRCDPISEHNRLYWYRQTLGQGPEFLTYFQNEAQLEKSRLLSDRFSAERPKGSFSTLEIQRTEQGDSAMYLCASSLDPGLGSYEQYFGPGTRLTVT.

This clonotype appeared many times. The chain joins TRBV5-4 to TRBJ1-6; 7 nucleotides match TRBD1. Germline assignment: CDR1 SGHNT and CDR2 YYREEE (reference sequence). The trim removed 2 bases at V and 6 bases at J, leaving 2 bases unmatched. This CDR3 spans 14 amino acids. The CDR3 DNA reads as TGTGCCAGCAGCTTACGACAGGGTAATTCACCCCTCCACTTT. Its protein is CASSLRQGNSPLHF.

Many counts were recorded for this clonotype. The chain recombines TRBV7-8 with TRBJ2-1; D is uncertain. The CDR3 contains 16 residues. Trimming left V 4 bases short and J 7 bases short, with 20 bases between. Germline-derived CDR1 and CDR2 are SGHVS and FQNEAQ. The CDR3 DNA follows: TGTGCCAGCAGCTCCTCCAGTCTATATACGAGAAATGAGCAGTTCTTC. Encoded protein: CASSSSSLYTRNEQFF. The whole variable domain, remainder taken from reference TRBV7-8 and TRBJ2-1, is GAGVSQSPRYKVAKRGQDVALRCDPISGHVSLFWYQQALGQGPEFLTYFQNEAQLDKSGLPSDRFFAERPEGSVSTLKIQRTQQEDSAVYLCASSSSSLYTRNEQFFGPGTRLTVL.